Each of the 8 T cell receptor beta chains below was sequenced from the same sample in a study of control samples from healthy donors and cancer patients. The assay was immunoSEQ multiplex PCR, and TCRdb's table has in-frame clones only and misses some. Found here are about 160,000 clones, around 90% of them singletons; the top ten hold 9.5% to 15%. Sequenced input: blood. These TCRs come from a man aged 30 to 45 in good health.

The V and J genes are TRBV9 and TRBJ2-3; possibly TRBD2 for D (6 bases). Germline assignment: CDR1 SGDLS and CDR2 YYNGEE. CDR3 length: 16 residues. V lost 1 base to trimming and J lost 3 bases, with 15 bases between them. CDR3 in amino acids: CASSVQAGSGTDTQYF. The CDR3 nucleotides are TGTGCCAGCAGCGTACAAGCGGGCTCGGGGACAGATACGCAGTATTTT.

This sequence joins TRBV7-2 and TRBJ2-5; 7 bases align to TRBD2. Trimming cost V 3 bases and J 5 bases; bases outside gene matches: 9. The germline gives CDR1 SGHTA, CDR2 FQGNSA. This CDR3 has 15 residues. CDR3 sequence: CASSLVGGPMETQYF. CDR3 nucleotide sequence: TGTGCCAGCAGCTTGGTGGGAGGGCCCATGGAGACCCAGTACTTC.

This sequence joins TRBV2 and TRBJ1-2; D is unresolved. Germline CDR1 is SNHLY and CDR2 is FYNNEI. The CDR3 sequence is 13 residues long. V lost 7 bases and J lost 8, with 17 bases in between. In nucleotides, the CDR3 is TGTGCCAGCAAAAGAGGAGATGAAGGGGGCTACACCTTC. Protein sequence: CASKRGDEGGYTF.

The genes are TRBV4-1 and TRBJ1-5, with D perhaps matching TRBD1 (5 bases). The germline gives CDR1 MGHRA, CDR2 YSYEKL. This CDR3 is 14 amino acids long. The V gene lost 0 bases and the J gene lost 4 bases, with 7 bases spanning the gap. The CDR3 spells CASSQEQGNQPQHF. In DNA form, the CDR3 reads TGCGCCAGCAGCCAAGAGCAGGGTAATCAGCCCCAGCATTTT.

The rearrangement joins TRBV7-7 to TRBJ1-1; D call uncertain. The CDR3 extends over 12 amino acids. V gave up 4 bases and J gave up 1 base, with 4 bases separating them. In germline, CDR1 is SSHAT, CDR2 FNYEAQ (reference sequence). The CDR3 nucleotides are TGTGCCAGCAGCTCTCCGAACACTGAAGCTTTCTTT. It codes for CASSSPNTEAFF.

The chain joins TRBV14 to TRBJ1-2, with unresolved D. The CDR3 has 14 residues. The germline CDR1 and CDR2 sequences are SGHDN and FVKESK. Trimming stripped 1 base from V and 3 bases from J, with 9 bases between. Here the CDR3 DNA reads TGTGCCAGCAGCCAAGGGGGATACGACTATGGCTACACCTTC. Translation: CASSQGGYDYGYTF.

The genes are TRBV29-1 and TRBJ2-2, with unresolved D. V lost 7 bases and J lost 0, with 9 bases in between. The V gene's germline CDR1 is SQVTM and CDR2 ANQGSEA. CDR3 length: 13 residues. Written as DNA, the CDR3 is TGCAGCGCCACGACACCGAACACCGGGGAGCTGTTTTTT. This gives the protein CSATTPNTGELFF.

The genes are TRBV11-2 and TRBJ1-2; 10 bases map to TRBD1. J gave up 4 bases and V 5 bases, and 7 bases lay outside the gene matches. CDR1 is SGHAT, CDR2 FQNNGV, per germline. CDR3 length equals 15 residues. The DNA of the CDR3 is TGTGCCAGCAGCCACGGGACAGGGGTTGGCTATGGCTACACCTTC. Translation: CASSHGTGVGYGYTF.